These 6 T cell receptor beta chains were sequenced from one sample in a study of radiation and T cells in renal cell carcinoma. Time point denoted: blood 2 weeks post-SBRT. Noted treatment: 15 Gy SBRT to primary tumor, nephrectomy 4 weeks later. Clones were read by immunoSEQ multiplex PCR, and TCRdb kept only the in-frame ones, dropping some. The data contain 120,000 or so clones, approximately 85% of them singletons. The material was blood, obtained from a patient whose treatment included radiotherapy and nephrectomy. These receptors all come from a man aged 50 or older with renal cell carcinoma.

V and J are TRBV6-6 and TRBJ1-1; D gene ambiguous. Looked up from germline, CDR1 is MNHNY and CDR2 is SVGAGI (reference sequence). This CDR3 region has 13 residues. V was clipped by 5 bases and J by 2 bases, with 9 bases between them. The CDR3 bases are TGTGCCAGCAGTCAAGTCAGCAACACTGAAGCTTTCTTT. The encoded protein is CASSQVSNTEAFF.

This chain uses TRBV11-2 with TRBJ2-5, with D tentatively TRBD1 (6 bases). This CDR3 contains 15 residues. Between the trimmed V and J ends, which lost 5 bases and 2 bases, there was a span of 15 bases. Germline V gene lookup returns CDR1 SGHAT and CDR2 FQNNGV. The CDR3 sequence: CASSPQGTPQETQYF. DNA for the CDR3: TGTGCCAGCAGCCCCCAGGGGACACCTCAAGAGACCCAGTACTTC.

This clone was seen just once. This chain joins TRBV2 and TRBJ2-7; D is perhaps TRBD2 (5 bases). Trimming stripped 0 bases from V and 6 bases from J, with 12 bases between. The CDR3 has 14 residues. Germline V gene data show CDR1 as SNHLY and CDR2 as FYNNEI. This chain's CDR3 is CASSEAEGDLEQYF. CDR3 nucleotide sequence: TGTGCCAGCAGTGAAGCAGAGGGTGACCTCGAGCAGTACTTC.

The rearrangement uses TRBV6-6 and TRBJ2-2; 10 bases align to TRBD2. The V gene end was trimmed by 10 bases and the J gene end by 3 bases; junction bases not matched to a gene: 8. CDR1 and CDR2 (germline): MNHNY, SVGAGI (reference sequence). The CDR3 length is 15 residues. The CDR3 region has the DNA TGTGCCACCCGCAAGGGACTAGCGTACACCGGGGAGCTGTTTTTT. This encodes CATRKGLAYTGELFF.

The chain links TRBV4-3 to TRBJ2-6; 14 nucleotides line up with TRBD2. Germline CDR1 is LGHNA and CDR2 is YSLEER. CDR3 size: 18 residues. Unmatched junction bases numbered 3, after V lost 3 bases and J lost 2 bases. CDR3 sequence: CASSQGGLAGAGANVLTF. The CDR3 DNA reads as TGCGCCAGCAGCCAGGGGGGACTAGCGGGGGCTGGGGCCAACGTCCTGACTTTC.

The rearrangement links TRBV18 to TRBJ2-1, with TRBD2 as a possible D gene (6 bases). Trimming left V 1 base short and J 3 bases short, with 10 bases between. Germline-derived CDR1 and CDR2 are KGHSH and LQKENI. The CDR3 has 15 residues. CDR3 nucleotide sequence: TGTGCCAGCTCACCACGACCCGGGGGCTACAATGAGCAGTTCTTC. Translating gives CASSPRPGGYNEQFF.